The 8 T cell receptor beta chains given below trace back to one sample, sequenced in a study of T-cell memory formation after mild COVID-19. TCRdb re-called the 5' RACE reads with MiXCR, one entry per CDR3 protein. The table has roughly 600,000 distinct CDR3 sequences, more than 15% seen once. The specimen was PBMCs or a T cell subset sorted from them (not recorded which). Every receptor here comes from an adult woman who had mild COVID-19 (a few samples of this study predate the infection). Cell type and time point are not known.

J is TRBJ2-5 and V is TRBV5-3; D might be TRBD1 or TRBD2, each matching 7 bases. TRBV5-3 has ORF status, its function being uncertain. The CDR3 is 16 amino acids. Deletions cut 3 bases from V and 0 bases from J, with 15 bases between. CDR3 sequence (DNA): TGTGCCAGAAGCTCCCCAGGGGGGGGTCACCAAGAGACCCAGTACTTC. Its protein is CARSSPGGGHQETQYF.

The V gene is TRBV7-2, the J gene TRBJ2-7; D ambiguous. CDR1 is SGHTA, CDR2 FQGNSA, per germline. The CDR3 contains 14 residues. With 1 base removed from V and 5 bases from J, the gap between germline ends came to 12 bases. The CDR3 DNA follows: TGTGCCAGCAGCTTAGGGACGCCCCAGAACGAGCAGTACTTC. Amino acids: CASSLGTPQNEQYF.

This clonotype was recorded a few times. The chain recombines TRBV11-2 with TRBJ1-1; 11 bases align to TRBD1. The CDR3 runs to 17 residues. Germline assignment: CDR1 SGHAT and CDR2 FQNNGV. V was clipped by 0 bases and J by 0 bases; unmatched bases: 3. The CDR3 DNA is TGTGCCAGCAGCTTAGAGAGGACAGGGGGCTTGAACACTGAAGCTTTCTTT. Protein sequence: CASSLERTGGLNTEAFF.

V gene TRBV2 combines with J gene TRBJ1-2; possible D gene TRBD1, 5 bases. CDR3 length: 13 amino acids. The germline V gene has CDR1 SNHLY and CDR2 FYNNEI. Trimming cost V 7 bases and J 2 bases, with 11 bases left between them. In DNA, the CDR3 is TGTGCCAGCAAAGGGGTCACCAACTATGGCTACACCTTC. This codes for CASKGVTNYGYTF.

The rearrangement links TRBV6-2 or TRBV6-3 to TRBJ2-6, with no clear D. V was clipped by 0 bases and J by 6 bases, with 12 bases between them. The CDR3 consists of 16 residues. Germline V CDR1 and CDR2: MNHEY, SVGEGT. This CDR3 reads CASSYSWLVEANVLTF. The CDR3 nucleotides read TGTGCCAGCAGTTACTCGTGGTTGGTGGAGGCCAACGTCCTGACTTTC.

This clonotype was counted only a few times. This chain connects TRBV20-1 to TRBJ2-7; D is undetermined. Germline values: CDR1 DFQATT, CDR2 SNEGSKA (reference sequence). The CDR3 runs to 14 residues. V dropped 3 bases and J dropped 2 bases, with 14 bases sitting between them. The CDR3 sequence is CSASAPLEPYEQYF. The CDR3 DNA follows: TGCAGTGCTAGTGCGCCCCTAGAGCCCTACGAGCAGTACTTC.

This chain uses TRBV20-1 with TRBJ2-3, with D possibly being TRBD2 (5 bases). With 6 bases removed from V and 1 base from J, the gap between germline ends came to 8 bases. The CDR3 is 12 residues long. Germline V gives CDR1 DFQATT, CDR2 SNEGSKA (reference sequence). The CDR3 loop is CSAARGTDTQYF. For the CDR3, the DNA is TGCAGTGCCGCGCGGGGCACAGATACGCAGTATTTT.

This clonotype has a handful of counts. In DNA, the CDR3 is TGTGCCAGCAGCGGCGGACTCTCCACAGATACGCAGTATTTT. This encodes CASSGGLSTDTQYF. The chain uses TRBV9 and TRBJ2-3; TRBD2 is a possible D gene (5 bases). CDR3 length: 14 residues. Germline loops: CDR1 SGDLS, CDR2 YYNGEE. V gave up 3 bases and J gave up 2 bases, with 10 bases separating them.